These 26 T cell receptor beta chains came from one sample sequenced in a study of T cell responses to AZD1222 COVID-19 vaccine. The assay was immunoSEQ multiplex PCR, and TCRdb's table has in-frame clones only and misses some. Among roughly 120,000 clones listed, roughly nine tenths were seen once. The sequences come from peripheral blood, collected on day 0 of AZD1222 vaccination. Source of these receptors: an adult in good health.

The rearrangement joins TRBV13 to TRBJ1-2; D not certain. This CDR3 contains 15 residues. Germline-derived CDR1 and CDR2 are PRHDT and FYEKMQ (reference sequence). Trimming left V 0 bases short and J 4 bases short, with 12 bases between. The DNA for the CDR3 is TGTGCCAGCAGCTTAGGCGGGAACAGCTCCTATGGCTACACCTTC. Translated, it gives CASSLGGNSSYGYTF. The whole variable domain, remainder taken from reference TRBV13 and TRBJ1-2, is AAGVIQSPRHLIKEKRETATLKCYPIPRHDTVYWYQQGPGQDPQFLISFYEKMQSDKGSIPDRFSAQQFSDYHSELNMSSLELGDSALYFCASSLGGNSSYGYTFGSGTRLTVV.

The chain has TRBV19 and TRBJ2-3, with D perhaps TRBD2 (6 bases). The CDR3 spans 16 residues. Trimming took off 10 bases at V and 4 bases at J, with 24 bases between the two ends. Germline values: CDR1 LNHDA, CDR2 SQIVND (reference sequence). The CDR3 DNA reads as TGTGCCACCAAGCAGAGGGGCGGAGGGGCCCCAGATACGCAGTATTTT. It codes for CATKQRGGGAPDTQYF.

This clone was seen only once. The chain couples TRBV5-4 to TRBJ2-1, with D perhaps given as TRBD1 or TRBD2 (5 bases each). Per the germline V gene, CDR1 is SGHNT and CDR2 is YYREEE (reference sequence). Trimming stripped 4 bases from V and 0 bases from J, with 17 bases between. This CDR3 is built from 17 residues. This CDR3 is CASSRLGVGSSYNEQFF. The CDR3 region has the DNA TGTGCCAGCAGCCGACTGGGGGTCGGAAGCTCCTACAATGAGCAGTTCTTC.

The chain couples TRBV18 to TRBJ1-5; D gene uncertain. Germline CDR1 reads KGHSH; CDR2 reads LQKENI. The CDR3 sequence is 18 residues long. V lost 4 bases and J 0 bases, leaving 19 bases between the germline ends. The CDR3: CASSRLDTDYHSNQPQHF. For the CDR3, the DNA is TGTGCCAGCTCACGACTCGATACTGATTATCATAGCAATCAGCCCCAGCATTTT. The full variable domain, its missing parts supplied by reference TRBV18 and TRBJ1-5, is NAGVMQNPRHLVRRRGQEARLRCSPMKGHSHVYWYRQLPEEGLKFMVYLQKENIIDESGMPKERFSAEFPKEGPSILRIQQVVRGDSAAYFCASSRLDTDYHSNQPQHFGDGTRLSIL.

The rearrangement joins TRBV13 to TRBJ2-2; D is perhaps TRBD2 (6 bases). V was clipped by 0 bases and J by 6 bases, with 20 bases between them. Germline CDR1 and CDR2: PRHDT and FYEKMQ (reference sequence). The CDR3 consists of 18 residues. CDR3 loop: CASSLGPAGLGNAGELFF. Here the CDR3 DNA reads TGTGCCAGCAGCTTAGGCCCGGCGGGACTGGGGAATGCCGGGGAGCTGTTTTTT. Looking up the rest from reference TRBV13 and TRBJ2-2 gives the full variable domain: AAGVIQSPRHLIKEKRETATLKCYPIPRHDTVYWYQQGPGQDPQFLISFYEKMQSDKGSIPDRFSAQQFSDYHSELNMSSLELGDSALYFCASSLGPAGLGNAGELFFGEGSRLTVL.

The V and J genes are TRBV5-6 and TRBJ2-7, with 7 bases fitting TRBD2. There are 13 residues in the CDR3. Germline V gives CDR1 SGHDT, CDR2 YYEEEE. With V trimmed by 4 bases and J by 1 base, 2 bases remained unmatched. The CDR3 DNA is TGTGCCAGCAGCCCCGGGGGGTCCTACGAGCAGTACTTC. This translates into CASSPGGSYEQYF.

The V gene is TRBV5-1, the J gene TRBJ2-3; TRBD2 matches at 9 bases. Germline V gene lookup returns CDR1 SGHRS and CDR2 YFSETQ. The CDR3 totals 16 residues. Losses at the gene ends were 4 bases for V and 4 bases for J; bases not matched to a gene: 10. The CDR3 region is CASSITTSGGADTQYF. The CDR3 DNA is TGCGCCAGCAGCATTACGACTAGCGGAGGGGCAGATACGCAGTATTTT.

This chain links TRBV10-3 with TRBJ2-1; perhaps TRBD2 as D (6 bases). The V end was cut by 7 bases, the J end by 9 bases, with 16 bases between. Germline assignment: CDR1 ENHRY and CDR2 SYGVKD. There are 13 residues in the CDR3. The CDR3 DNA is TGTGCCATCAACTCGGGACTTCGTAGTGAGCAGTTCTTC. This gives the protein CAINSGLRSEQFF.

The genes are TRBV3-1 (or the pseudogene TRBV3-2) and TRBJ2-5; 8 bases match TRBD1. This CDR3 region has 14 residues. Germline V CDR1 and CDR2: LGHDT, YNNKEL (reference sequence). V was clipped by 4 bases and J by 1 base; unmatched bases: 2. CDR3 coding DNA: TGTGCCAGCAGCCCGACAGGGGCCCAAGAGACCCAGTACTTC. It specifies CASSPTGAQETQYF.

The chain recombines TRBV29-1 with TRBJ1-2; D may be TRBD1 (5 bases). Trimming took off 1 base at V and 4 bases at J, with 7 bases between the two ends. Germline V CDR1 and CDR2: SQVTM, ANQGSEA. The CDR3 covers 12 residues. CDR3 sequence reads: CSVEGDSYGYTF. CDR3 coding DNA: TGCAGCGTTGAAGGAGACAGCTATGGCTACACCTTC.

This chain connects TRBV13 to TRBJ2-7, with 12 bases matching TRBD2. V shed 5 bases and J 0 bases; nucleotides not matched to a gene: 8. Per germline, CDR1 PRHDT and CDR2 FYEKMQ (reference sequence). The CDR3 length is 17 residues. The CDR3 loop reads CASSPGTSGYSSYEQYF. In DNA, the CDR3 is TGTGCCAGCAGCCCGGGGACTAGCGGGTATAGCTCCTACGAGCAGTACTTC. Based on the CDR3 plus reference TRBV13 and TRBJ2-7, the full variable domain is AAGVIQSPRHLIKEKRETATLKCYPIPRHDTVYWYQQGPGQDPQFLISFYEKMQSDKGSIPDRFSAQQFSDYHSELNMSSLELGDSALYFCASSPGTSGYSSYEQYFGPGTRLTVT.

The gene calls are TRBV4-2 and TRBJ1-1; no clear D. CDR3 length: 15 amino acids. Trimming shortened V by 1 base and J by 4 bases, and 13 bases separated the two germline ends. Germline V lookup: CDR1 LGHNA, CDR2 YNFKEQ. CDR3 sequence reads: CASSQANPESTEAFF. CDR3 DNA sequence: TGTGCCAGCAGCCAAGCTAATCCAGAATCCACTGAAGCTTTCTTT.

The chain combines TRBV27 with TRBJ1-1; D gene uncertain. This CDR3 contains 15 residues. Trimming pared 1 base from V and 1 base from J, leaving 10 bases between. CDR1 and CDR2 from the germline V gene are MNHEY and SMNVEV (reference sequence). The CDR3 nucleotides read TGTGCCAGCAGTTTATATACCATGGGGAACACTGAAGCTTTCTTT. This translates into CASSLYTMGNTEAFF.

This chain connects TRBV6-5 to TRBJ1-6; D possibly corresponds to TRBD1 (5 bases). From germline, CDR1 is MNHEY and CDR2 SVGAGI. The CDR3 consists of 13 residues. The germline V and J ends were trimmed by 5 bases and 10 bases, with 12 bases remaining between them. CDR3 sequence (DNA): TGTGCCAGCAGTACAGGCCTAGTATCACCCCTCCACTTT. Its translation: CASSTGLVSPLHF.

The chain combines TRBV7-8 with TRBJ2-5; D ambiguous. CDR1 is SGHVS and CDR2 is FQNEAQ in the germline V gene. Deletions cut 5 bases from V and 5 bases from J, with 15 bases between. CDR3 size: 14 residues. The CDR3 spells CASSPRLLIETQYF. CDR3 coding DNA: TGTGCCAGCAGCCCGAGGTTACTAATCGAGACCCAGTACTTC.

The chain has TRBV5-4 and TRBJ2-7; 7 bases are a match to TRBD1. The CDR3 contains 17 residues. Germline V CDR1 and CDR2: SGHNT, YYREEE (reference sequence). J lost 0 bases, V lost 5 bases, and 14 bases had no gene match. This CDR3 is CASRDRTGTETSYEQYF. CDR3 bases: TGTGCCAGCAGAGATCGGACCGGGACAGAGACCTCCTACGAGCAGTACTTC.

V usage is TRBV5-1 and J usage is TRBJ2-7, with D tentatively TRBD2 (6 bases). The CDR3 length is 15 residues. Germline V gene data show CDR1 as SGHRS and CDR2 as YFSETQ. Trimming pared 2 bases from V and 3 bases from J, leaving 15 bases between. CDR3: CASSFGQGGNYEQYF. In nucleotides, the CDR3 is TGCGCCAGCAGCTTTGGGCAGGGAGGCAACTACGAGCAGTACTTC.

The chain uses TRBV5-6 and TRBJ1-1, with 10 bases identical to TRBD1. This CDR3 has 18 amino acids. Looked up from germline, CDR1 is SGHDT and CDR2 is YYEEEE. The V segment lost 1 base and the J segment 4 bases; nucleotides outside the gene matches: 13. The CDR3 reads CASSLTGTGAPWGTEAFF. The CDR3 DNA is TGTGCCAGCAGCTTGACGGGGACAGGGGCCCCTTGGGGCACTGAAGCTTTCTTT.

V usage is TRBV6-4 and J usage is TRBJ2-1; 11 nucleotides match TRBD1. The trim removed 6 bases at V and 7 bases at J, leaving 5 bases unmatched. CDR3 length equals 14 residues. CDR1 and CDR2 from the germline V gene are MRHNA and SNTAGT. The DNA for the CDR3 is TGTGCCAGCAGAGGACAGGGGGCAGGGAATGAGCAGTTCTTC. Protein product: CASRGQGAGNEQFF.

The V call is TRBV12-3 or TRBV12-4, the J call TRBJ1-4; weak D call: TRBD1 (5 bases). The CDR3 covers 11 residues. V was shortened by 6 bases and J by 8 bases, with 7 bases between the two germline ends. This CDR3 is CASRGGEKLFF. CDR3 in DNA: TGTGCCAGCAGGGGGGGGGAAAAACTGTTTTTT.

The V gene is TRBV27, the J gene TRBJ2-1; possibly TRBD1 for D (6 bases). This CDR3 has 16 residues. CDR1 is MNHEY and CDR2 is SMNVEV in the germline V gene (reference sequence). Trimming removed 2 bases from V and 8 bases from J, with 19 bases in between. This chain's CDR3 is CASSLITGWIQHEQFF. The CDR3 DNA reads as TGTGCCAGCAGTTTAATTACAGGGTGGATTCAGCATGAGCAGTTCTTC.

The J gene is TRBJ1-1, the V gene TRBV18, with D perhaps matching TRBD1 (6 bases). Germline CDR1 KGHSH, CDR2 LQKENI. The V end was cut by 3 bases, the J end by 1 base, with 9 bases between. The CDR3 has 14 amino acids. The CDR3 DNA sequence: TGTGCCAGCTCACCCCAACAGGGGAACACTGAAGCTTTCTTT. Encoded protein: CASSPQQGNTEAFF.

The J gene is TRBJ1-2, the V gene TRBV7-6, with D possibly TRBD1 on 6 matching bases. V was cut by 5 bases and J by 2 bases, with 9 bases left in between. The CDR3 totals 13 residues. CDR1 SGHVS and CDR2 FNYEAQ come from the germline V gene. The CDR3 sequence: CASSGGQNYGYTF. In DNA form, the CDR3 reads TGTGCCAGCAGCGGCGGACAGAACTATGGCTACACCTTC. Complete variable domain (other parts from reference TRBV7-6 and TRBJ1-2): GAGVSQSPRYKVTKRGQDVALRCDPISGHVSLYWYRQALGQGPEFLTYFNYEAQQDKSGLPNDRFSAERPEGSISTLTIQRTEQRDSAMYRCASSGGQNYGYTFGSGTRLTVV.

This rearrangement joins TRBV6-4 to TRBJ2-1; 11 bases align to TRBD2. Germline values: CDR1 MRHNA, CDR2 SNTAGT. Trimming removed 8 bases from V and 6 bases from J; junction bases left unmatched: 9. This CDR3 comprises 15 residues. The CDR3: CASSSLAGGPNEQFF. The CDR3 DNA is TGTGCCAGCTCTTCCTTAGCGGGAGGGCCCAATGAGCAGTTCTTC.

This clone was found once. V gene TRBV5-4 combines with J gene TRBJ1-1; no clear D. Germline CDR1 reads SGHNT; CDR2 reads YYREEE (reference sequence). Trimming stripped 0 bases from V and 0 bases from J, with 6 bases between. The CDR3 is 14 amino acids. DNA of the CDR3: TGTGCCAGCAGCTTGGCAGGTATGAACACTGAAGCTTTCTTT. Protein product: CASSLAGMNTEAFF.

The chain uses TRBV5-1 and TRBJ1-3, with D possibly matching TRBD1 (6 bases). Germline loops: CDR1 SGHRS, CDR2 YFSETQ. V dropped 4 bases and J dropped 0 bases, with 17 bases sitting between them. The CDR3 totals 17 residues. Here the CDR3 reads CASSPRGGLDSGNTIYF. In DNA form, the CDR3 reads TGCGCCAGCAGCCCCCGAGGGGGGCTAGACTCTGGAAACACCATATATTTT.